The entry below gives a single TCR beta chain sequence along with its context. An end of the junction differs from the germline gene, which may be a read error. The sample originates from a study of blood T cell repertoires in COVID-19. The V gene's germline CDR1 is KGHDR and CDR2 SFDVKD. The CDR3 totals 10 residues. Method: immunoSEQ multiplex PCR; TCRdb's copy keeps in-frame clones and lacks some. The sample holds some 180,000 clones; approximately 88% are singletons and the top ten take 6.5% to 9%. Sequenced: peripheral blood. The origin of this receptor is a woman between 35 and 50 years old with COVID-19, enrolled during active disease. The chain combines TRBV24-1 with TRBJ2-7; D may be TRBD1 (5 bases). The CDR3 region is CATRDIGVHF. The CDR3 nucleotides are TGTGCCACCCGTGATATAGGGGTGCACTTC.